The clone carrying this T cell receptor beta chain was counted only a few times. Some clones are missing from TCRdb's copy, which holds only in-frame ones; the method was immunoSEQ multiplex PCR. The table shows about 300,000 clones, with roughly 88% occurring only once. The data stem from a study of blood T cell repertoires in COVID-19. This receptor was identified in a woman in her 50s with acute or convalescent COVID-19. The sample was peripheral blood.

CDR3 sequence (DNA): TGTGCCAGCAGTTTCGGTGAAGCTTTCTTT. Translating gives CASSFGEAFF. The chain employs TRBV28 and TRBJ1-1, with D unresolved. The CDR3 has 10 residues. The germline V and J ends were trimmed by 3 bases and 7 bases, with 3 bases remaining between them. CDR1 is MDHEN and CDR2 is SYDVKM in the germline V gene.